This T cell receptor (beta chain) was observed in a study of T cells in Graves' hyperthyroidism and ophthalmopathy. This clonotype was counted ten times or more. Its target is not known. The study left out patients who had uncontrolled infection, other autoimmune disease, pregnancy or lactation. RNA transcripts served as the template for amplifying TCR beta CDR3 regions. An initial round of RT-PCR targeting the TCR CDR3 relied on the HTBI primer set. TCRdb used MiXCR to reprocess the multiplex PCR reads, holding one entry per CDR3 protein. Of under 450,000 distinct CDR3 sequences in the sample, roughly 15% were seen once. Whole-study findings and limits: For ophthalmopathy, model prediction preceded onset by a median approximately 6 months.

Input material: blood. The origin of this receptor is a woman aged 30 to 39 with Graves' hyperthyroidism that later progressed to Graves' ophthalmopathy.

CDR3 residues: CASSPRGTGLSSYEQYF. As DNA, the CDR3 is TGTGCCAGCAGTCCTCGAGGGACAGGGCTCAGCTCCTACGAGCAGTACTTC. The genes are TRBV28 and TRBJ2-7, with 9 bases that match TRBD1. V lost 5 bases, J lost 0 bases, and 11 bases stayed unmatched. This CDR3 contains 17 residues. CDR1 is MDHEN, CDR2 SYDVKM, per germline.